This T cell receptor beta chain was found in a study of blood T cell repertoires in COVID-19. The wider study: The cDNA or gDNA used as material had been derived from T cells, B-cell-depleted T cells, or PBMCs.

Original data processing: The authors estimated nucleated cell counts from reference gene primer amplification. TCRdb's copy holds only in-frame clones and misses some; the assay was immunoSEQ multiplex PCR. The V and J calls and clone size were taken over from that table, and D and trimming were inferred from the DNA. Here the sample spans about 130,000 clones, about nine tenths being singletons. V gave up 2 bases and J gave up 6 bases, with 16 bases separating them. Germline values: CDR1 SGHTA, CDR2 FQGTGA. The CDR3 has 16 residues. The specimen sequenced was peripheral blood. This sequence originates from a man aged 45-65 years with acute or convalescent COVID-19. This rearrangement joins TRBV7-3 to TRBJ2-2; D perhaps matches TRBD2 (5 bases). Here the CDR3 DNA reads TGTGCCAGCAGCTTATCAGAGGGATTTCCCCCCGGGGAGCTGTTTTTT. This gives the protein CASSLSEGFPPGELFF.